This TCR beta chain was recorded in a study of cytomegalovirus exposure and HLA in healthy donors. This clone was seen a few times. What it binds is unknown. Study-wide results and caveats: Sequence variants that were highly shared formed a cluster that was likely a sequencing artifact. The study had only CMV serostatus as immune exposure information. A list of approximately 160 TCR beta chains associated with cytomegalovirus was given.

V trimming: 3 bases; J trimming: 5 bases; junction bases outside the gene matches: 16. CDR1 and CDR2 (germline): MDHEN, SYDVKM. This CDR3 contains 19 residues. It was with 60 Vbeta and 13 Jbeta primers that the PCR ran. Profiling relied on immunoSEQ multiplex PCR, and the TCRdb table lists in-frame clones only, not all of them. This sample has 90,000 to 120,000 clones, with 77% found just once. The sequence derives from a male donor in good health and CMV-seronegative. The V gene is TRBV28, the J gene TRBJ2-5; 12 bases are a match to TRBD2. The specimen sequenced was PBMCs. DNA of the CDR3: TGTGCCAGCAGTTTTATTCTAGCGGGAGGGCCGGGTTCAGGGGAGACCCAGTACTTC. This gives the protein CASSFILAGGPGSGETQYF.